This T cell receptor beta chain was sequenced for a study of naive CD8 T cells in extremely preterm neonates. The data were produced by immunoSEQ multiplex PCR, yet TCRdb's version contains in-frame clones alone and is incomplete. Here the sample spans about 7,600 clones, just over 95% being singletons. With respect to this clone: No antigen is known for it.

This CDR3 contains 15 residues. Germline V gene sequence: CDR1 SGHDT, CDR2 YYEEEE. Trimming left V 2 bases short and J 1 base short, with 9 bases between. Study-wide points: iChao1 richness was lowest in preterm neonates, significantly versus all ages. Shared CDR3 nucleotide sequences: preterm around 2.6%, term about 0.37%, children 0.03%, adults more than 0.0075%.

This clonotype was obtained from a human donor in good health. Specimen: naive CD8+ T cells from blood. V and J are TRBV5-6 and TRBJ2-2, with D possibly matching TRBD1 (6 bases). The CDR3 loop reads CASSLPGQNTGELFF. CDR3 coding DNA: TGTGCCAGCAGCTTACCGGGACAGAACACCGGGGAGCTGTTTTTT.